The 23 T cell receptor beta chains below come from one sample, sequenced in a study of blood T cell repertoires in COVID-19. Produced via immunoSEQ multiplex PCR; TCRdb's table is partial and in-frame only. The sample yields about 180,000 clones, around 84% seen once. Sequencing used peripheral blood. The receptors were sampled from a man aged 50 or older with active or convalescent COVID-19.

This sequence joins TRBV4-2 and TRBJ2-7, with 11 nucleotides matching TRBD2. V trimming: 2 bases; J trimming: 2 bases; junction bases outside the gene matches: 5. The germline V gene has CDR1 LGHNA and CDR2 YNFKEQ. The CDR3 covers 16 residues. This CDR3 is CASSQTGLAGTYEQYF. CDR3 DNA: TGTGCCAGCAGCCAAACCGGACTAGCGGGCACCTACGAGCAGTACTTC.

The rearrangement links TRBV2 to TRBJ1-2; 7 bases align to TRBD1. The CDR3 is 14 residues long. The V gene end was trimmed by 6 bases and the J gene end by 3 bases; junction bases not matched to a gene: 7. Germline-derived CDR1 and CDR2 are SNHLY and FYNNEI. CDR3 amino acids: CASRQQGLDYGYTF. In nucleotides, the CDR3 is TGTGCCAGCAGACAACAGGGGCTAGACTATGGCTACACCTTC.

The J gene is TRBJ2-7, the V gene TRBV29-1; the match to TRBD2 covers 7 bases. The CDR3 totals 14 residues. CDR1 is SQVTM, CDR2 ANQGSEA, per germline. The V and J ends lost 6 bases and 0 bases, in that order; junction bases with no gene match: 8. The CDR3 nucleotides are TGCAGCGTCCGAGCGGGGAGAAGCTCCTACGAGCAGTACTTC. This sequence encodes CSVRAGRSSYEQYF.

For the CDR3, the DNA is TGCGCCAGCAGCCAAGCGGGCGGGAGGCAAGAGACCCAGTACTTC. Translating it yields CASSQAGGRQETQYF. V gene TRBV4-1 combines with J gene TRBJ2-5; 8 bases map to TRBD2. This CDR3 region has 15 residues. Losses at the gene ends were 1 base for V and 2 bases for J; bases not matched to a gene: 3. Germline V lookup: CDR1 MGHRA, CDR2 YSYEKL.

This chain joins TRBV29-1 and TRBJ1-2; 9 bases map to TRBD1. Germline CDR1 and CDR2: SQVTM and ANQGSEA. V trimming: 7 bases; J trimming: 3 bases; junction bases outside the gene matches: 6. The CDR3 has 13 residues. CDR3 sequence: CSAGQGSDYGYTF. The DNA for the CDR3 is TGCAGCGCCGGACAGGGGTCCGACTATGGCTACACCTTC.

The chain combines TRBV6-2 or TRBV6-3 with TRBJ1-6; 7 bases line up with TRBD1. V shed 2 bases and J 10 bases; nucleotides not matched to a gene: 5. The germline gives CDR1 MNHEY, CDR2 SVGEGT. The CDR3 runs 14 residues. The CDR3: CASSYTGERSPLHF. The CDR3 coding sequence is TGTGCCAGCAGTTACACAGGGGAAAGGTCACCCCTCCACTTT.

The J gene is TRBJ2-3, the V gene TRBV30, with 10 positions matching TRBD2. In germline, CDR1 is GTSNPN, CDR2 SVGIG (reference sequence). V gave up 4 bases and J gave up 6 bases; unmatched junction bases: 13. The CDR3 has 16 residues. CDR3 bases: TGTGCCTGGAAGGTTCAAGCGGGAGGGTCAGGTGATACGCAGTATTTT. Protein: CAWKVQAGGSGDTQYF. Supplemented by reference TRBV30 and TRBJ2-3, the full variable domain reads SQTIHQWPATLVQPVGSPLSLECTVEGTSNPNLYWYRQAAGRGLQLLFYSVGIGQISSEVPQNLSASRPQDRQFILSSKKLLLSDSGFYLCAWKVQAGGSGDTQYFGPGTRLTVL.

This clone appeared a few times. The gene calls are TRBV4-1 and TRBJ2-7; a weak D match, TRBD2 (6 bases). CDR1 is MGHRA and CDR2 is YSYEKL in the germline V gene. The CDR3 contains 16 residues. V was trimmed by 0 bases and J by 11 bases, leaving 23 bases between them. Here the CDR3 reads CASSQDLGPSLGRKYF. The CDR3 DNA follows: TGCGCCAGCAGCCAAGATTTAGGTCCGTCCTTGGGGAGGAAGTACTTC.

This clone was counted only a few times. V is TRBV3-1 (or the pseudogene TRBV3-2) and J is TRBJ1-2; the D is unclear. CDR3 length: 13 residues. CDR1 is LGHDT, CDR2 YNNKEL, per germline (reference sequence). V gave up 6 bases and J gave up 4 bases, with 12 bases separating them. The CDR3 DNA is TGTGCCAGCAGTGATCACAGCTCCTATGGCTACACCTTC. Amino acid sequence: CASSDHSSYGYTF.

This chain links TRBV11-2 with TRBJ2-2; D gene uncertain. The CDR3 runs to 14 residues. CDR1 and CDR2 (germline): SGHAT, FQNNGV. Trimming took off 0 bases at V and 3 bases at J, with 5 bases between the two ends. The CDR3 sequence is CASSLDPYTGELFF. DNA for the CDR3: TGTGCCAGCAGCTTAGATCCCTACACCGGGGAGCTGTTTTTT.

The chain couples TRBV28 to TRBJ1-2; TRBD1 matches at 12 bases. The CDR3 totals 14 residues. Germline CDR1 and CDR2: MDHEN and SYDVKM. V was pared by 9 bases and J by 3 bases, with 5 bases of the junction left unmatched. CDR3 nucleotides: TGTGCCAGTCGGGACAGGGGGCGCGACTATGGCTACACCTTC. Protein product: CASRDRGRDYGYTF.

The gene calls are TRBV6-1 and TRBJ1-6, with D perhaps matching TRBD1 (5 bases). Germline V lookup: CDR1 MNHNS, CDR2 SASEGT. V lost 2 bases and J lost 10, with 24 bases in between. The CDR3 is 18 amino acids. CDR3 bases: TGTGCCAGCAGTGAACTAGATGGACCGGGTTCAGGGCGGTCACCCCTCCACTTT. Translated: CASSELDGPGSGRSPLHF.

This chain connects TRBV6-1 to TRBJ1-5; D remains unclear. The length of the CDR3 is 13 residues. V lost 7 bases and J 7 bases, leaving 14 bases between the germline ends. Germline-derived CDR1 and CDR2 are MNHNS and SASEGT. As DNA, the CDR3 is TGTGCCAGCAACCGATTTGTTGAGCAGCCCCAGCATTTT. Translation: CASNRFVEQPQHF.

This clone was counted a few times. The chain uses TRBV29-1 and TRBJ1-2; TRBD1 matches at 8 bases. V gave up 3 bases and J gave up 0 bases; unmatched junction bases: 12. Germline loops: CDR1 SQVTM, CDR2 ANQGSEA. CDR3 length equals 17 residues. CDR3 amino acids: CSVDPEQGAPTNYGYTF. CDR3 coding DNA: TGCAGCGTTGACCCGGAGCAGGGGGCGCCCACTAACTATGGCTACACCTTC.

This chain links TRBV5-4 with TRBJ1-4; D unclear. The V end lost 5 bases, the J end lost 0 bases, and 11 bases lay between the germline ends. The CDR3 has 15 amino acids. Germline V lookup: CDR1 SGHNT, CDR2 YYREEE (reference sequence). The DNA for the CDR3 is TGTGCCAGCAGTATCTGGGAGGCAACTAATGAAAAACTGTTTTTT. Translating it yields CASSIWEATNEKLFF. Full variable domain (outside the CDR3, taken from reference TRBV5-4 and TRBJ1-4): ETGVTQSPTHLIKTRGQQVTLRCSSQSGHNTVSWYQQALGQGPQFIFQYYREEENGRGNFPPRFSGLQFPNYSSELNVNALELDDSALYLCASSIWEATNEKLFFGSGTQLSVL.

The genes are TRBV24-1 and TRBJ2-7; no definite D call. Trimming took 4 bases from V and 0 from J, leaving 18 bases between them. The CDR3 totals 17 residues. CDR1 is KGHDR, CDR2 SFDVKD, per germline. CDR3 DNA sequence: TGTGCCACCAGTGACCCCCCAAATACGAAGAGCTCCTACGAGCAGTACTTC. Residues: CATSDPPNTKSSYEQYF.

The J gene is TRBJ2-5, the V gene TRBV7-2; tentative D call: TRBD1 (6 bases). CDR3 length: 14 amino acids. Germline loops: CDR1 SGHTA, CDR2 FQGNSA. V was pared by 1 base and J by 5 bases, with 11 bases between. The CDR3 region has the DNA TGTGCCAGCAGCTTAGACAGGGTGACGGAGACCCAGTACTTC. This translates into CASSLDRVTETQYF.

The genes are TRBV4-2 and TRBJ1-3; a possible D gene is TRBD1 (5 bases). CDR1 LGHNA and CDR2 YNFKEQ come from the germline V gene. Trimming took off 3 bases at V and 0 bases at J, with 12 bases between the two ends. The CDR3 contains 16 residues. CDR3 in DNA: TGTGCCAGCAGCCACTCTTCCAGGGACTCTGGAAACACCATATATTTT. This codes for CASSHSSRDSGNTIYF.

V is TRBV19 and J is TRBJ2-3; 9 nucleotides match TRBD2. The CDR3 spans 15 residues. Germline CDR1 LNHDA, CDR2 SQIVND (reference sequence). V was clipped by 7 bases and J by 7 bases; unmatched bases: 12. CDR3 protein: CASKEGGRAGYTQYF. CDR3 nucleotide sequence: TGTGCCAGTAAGGAGGGCGGGAGGGCCGGCTATACGCAGTATTTT.

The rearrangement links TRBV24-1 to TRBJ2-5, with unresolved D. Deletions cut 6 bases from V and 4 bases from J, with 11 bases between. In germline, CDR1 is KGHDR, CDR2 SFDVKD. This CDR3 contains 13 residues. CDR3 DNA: TGTGCCACCAGTATAACTGGAGCAGAGACCCAGTACTTC. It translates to CATSITGAETQYF.

CDR3 in DNA: TGTGCCACCAGTGACAACAGTGTCGAAAAACTGTTTTTT. Its translation: CATSDNSVEKLFF. The gene calls are TRBV24-1 and TRBJ1-4; D gene ambiguous. Trimming shortened V by 4 bases and J by 8 bases, and 10 bases separated the two germline ends. Per the germline V gene, CDR1 is KGHDR and CDR2 is SFDVKD. This CDR3 has 13 residues.

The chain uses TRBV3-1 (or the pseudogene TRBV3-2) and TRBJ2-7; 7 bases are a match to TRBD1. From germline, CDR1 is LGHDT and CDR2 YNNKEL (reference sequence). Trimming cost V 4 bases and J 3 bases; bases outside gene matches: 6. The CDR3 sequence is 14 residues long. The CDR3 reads CASSLPGGFYEQYF. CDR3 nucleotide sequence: TGTGCCAGCAGCCTTCCAGGGGGTTTCTACGAGCAGTACTTC.

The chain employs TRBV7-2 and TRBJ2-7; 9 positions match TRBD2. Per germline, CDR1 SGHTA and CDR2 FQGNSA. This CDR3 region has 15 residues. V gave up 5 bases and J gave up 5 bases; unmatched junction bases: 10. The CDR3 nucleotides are TGTGCCAGCAGCCCCCAGCGGGGGGCTGGTCACGAGCAGTACTTC. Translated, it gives CASSPQRGAGHEQYF.